These T cell receptor beta chains were read from a single sample in a study of vaccination and CD4 T cells after COVID-19. In TCRdb, the PCR reads were re-called with MiXCR into one record per CDR3 protein. The data hold about 20,000 distinct CDR3 sequences, with about 56% observed a single time. Their antigens are not known. What was sequenced was CD4+ T cells from blood, cultured in vitro. These receptors were taken from a human donor who had recovered from COVID-19. Both conserved end residues are part of each CDR3. D genes are given only for firm matches. Where a row states a size, it is once, few, many or the class of an expanded clone; other rows omit it.

. TRBJ2-3 TRBV20-1 TRBD2 TGCAGCCTGATCAGCGGGAGGGAAGATAAGGATACGCAGTATTTT CSLISGREDKDTQYF
. TRBJ2-4 TRBV6-1 TRBD2 TGTGCCAGCAGCAGCGGGGGTACTTTAGCCAAAAACATTCAGTACTTC CASSSGGTLAKNIQYF
. TRBJ2-7 TRBV7-7 TRBD2 TGTGCTAGCAGCCCGGGAGGGTCCAGATCCTACGAGCAGTACTTC CASSPGGSRSYEQYF
. TRBJ2-2 TRBV12-3/TRBV12-4 . TGTGCCAGCAGGCCGACTAGTGCCGGGGAGCTGTTTTTT CASRPTSAGELFF
. TRBJ1-5 TRBV6-5 . TGTGCCAGCAGTTTAGTTCAGGAATCTCAGCCCCAGCATTTT CASSLVQESQPQHF
. TRBJ2-7 TRBV6-1 . TGTGCCAGCAGTGAACCACAGGGAGGAGAGCAGTACTTC CASSEPQGGEQYF
. TRBJ1-1 TRBV7-2 . TGTGCCAGCAGCTTAAGTAGGACTGAAGCTTTCTTT CASSLSRTEAFF
. TRBJ1-2 TRBV20-1 . TGCAGTGCTAGAAGCGTCTCCACGGGCTATGGCTACACCTTC CSARSVSTGYGYTF
. TRBJ1-1 TRBV20-1 TRBD1 TGCAGTGCCACAGGGGGACGCACTGAAGCTTTCTTT CSATGGRTEAFF
. TRBJ1-6 TRBV12-3/TRBV12-4 . TGTGCCAGTCAGGGACCCTATAATTCACCCCTCCACTTT CASQGPYNSPLHF
. TRBJ1-5 TRBV12-3/TRBV12-4 . TGTGCCAGCAGTCCCCAGGGGAATGTGGCTCAGCCCCAGCATTTT CASSPQGNVAQPQHF
few TRBJ1-5 TRBV30 . TGTGCCTGGTCCCGGACTATTCGGGATCAGCCCCAGCATTTT CAWSRTIRDQPQHF
. TRBJ1-2 TRBV9 TRBD1 TGTGCCAGCACCCGAGAGACAGGGGGCCGGAACTATGGCTACACCTTC CASTRETGGRNYGYTF
once TRBJ2-1 TRBV20-1 . TGCAGTGCACTAGCCCCGGGAGTGGGCTACAATGAGCAGTTCTTC CSALAPGVGYNEQFF
few TRBJ2-2 TRBV15 TRBD2 TGTGCCACCAGCAGAGATTTGATGTACCCAGCGGGATACACCGGGGAGCTGTTTTTT CATSRDLMYPAGYTGELFF
. TRBJ2-2 TRBV2 . TGTGCCAGCTCCCTCGGGAACACCGGGGAGCTGTTTTTT CASSLGNTGELFF
. TRBJ2-7 TRBV7-2 . TGTGCCAGCAGCTTCCTCGGTTCCTCCTACGAGCAGTACTTC CASSFLGSSYEQYF
once TRBJ2-5 TRBV28 . TGTGCCAGCAGTTTATATGGGGTCGGGGAGCAAGAGACCCAGTACTTC CASSLYGVGEQETQYF
. TRBJ2-3 TRBV9 . TGTGCCAGCAGCGTACTAGGGGACGTAGACACAGATACGCAGTATTTT CASSVLGDVDTDTQYF
. TRBJ1-1 TRBV10-2 . TGCGCCAGCAGCGGTAGCAACGCTGAAGCTTTCTTT CASSGSNAEAFF
. TRBJ2-3 TRBV14 TRBD1 TGTGCCAGCAGCTTAACCGGGACAGGGTACACAGATACGCAGTATTTT CASSLTGTGYTDTQYF
. TRBJ1-1 TRBV10-3 . TGTGCCATCAGTGATAGGGGGGAGACTGAAGCTTTCTTT CAISDRGETEAFF